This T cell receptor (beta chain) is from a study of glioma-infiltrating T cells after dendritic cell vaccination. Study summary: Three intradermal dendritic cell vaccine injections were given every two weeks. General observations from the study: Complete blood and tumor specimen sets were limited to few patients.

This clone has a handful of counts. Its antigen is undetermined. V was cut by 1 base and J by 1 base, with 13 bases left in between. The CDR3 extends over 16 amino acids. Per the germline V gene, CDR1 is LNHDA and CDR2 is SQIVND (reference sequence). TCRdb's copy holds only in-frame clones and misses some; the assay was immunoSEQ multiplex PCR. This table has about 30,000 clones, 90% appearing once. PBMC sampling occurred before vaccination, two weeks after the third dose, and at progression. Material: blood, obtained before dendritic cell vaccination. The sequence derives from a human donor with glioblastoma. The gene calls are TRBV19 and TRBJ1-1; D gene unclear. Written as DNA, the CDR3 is TGTGCCAGTAGTATAGTACGCGGAGATAAGAACACTGAAGCTTTCTTT. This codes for CASSIVRGDKNTEAFF.